This T cell receptor beta chain was profiled in a study of blood T cell repertoires in COVID-19. Study-wide context: Donors in the United States, Italy and Spain gave samples during acute or convalescent COVID-19. In each case, the material was cDNA or gDNA derived from T cells, B-cell-depleted T cells, or PBMCs.

The Seattle patients joined while their infection was active and were tracked longitudinally afterward. Generated by immunoSEQ multiplex PCR, the TCRdb table keeps only in-frame clones and is missing some. This sample carries about 55,000 clones, over 80% of them seen once, and the ten largest clones take 3% to 4.5%. CDR1 is KGHDR and CDR2 is SFDVKD in the germline V gene. With 6 bases removed from V and 9 bases from J, the gap between germline ends came to 17 bases. This CDR3 has 14 residues. Sequencing used peripheral blood. The chain links TRBV24-1 to TRBJ1-5; perhaps TRBD1 as D (6 bases). This TCR came from a man aged 35-49 years with COVID-19, enrolled during active disease. CDR3 sequence (DNA): TGTGCCACCAGTACCCTCGACAGGTCGACGCCCCAGCATTTT. Its protein product is CATSTLDRSTPQHF.